This TCR beta chain was found in a study of vaccination effects on CD4 cells after COVID-19. The study's findings and limits: Clones of infection and vaccine origin contracted markedly late after vaccination.

The ViraFEST assay expanded antigen-specific CD4+ T cells with viral peptide pools before sequencing. Having been cultured for under twelve days, the cells underwent CD4+ T cell isolation. Prior SARS-CoV-2 infection was absent in the vaccine recipients, as shown by negative nucleocapsid antibodies. Germline CDR1 and CDR2: MDHEN and SYDVKM. V gave up 8 bases and J gave up 2 bases, with 4 bases separating them. The CDR3 spans 10 residues. With respect to this clone: Its specificity is not known.

Produced via immunoSEQ multiplex PCR; TCRdb's table is partial and in-frame only. This sample has approximately 44,000 clones; roughly 70% occur once, and the top ten carry about 28%. The genes are TRBV28 and TRBJ2-7, with D unresolved. The input for sequencing was CD4+ T cells from PBMCs cultured with HCoV-OC43 spike peptides, taken before COVID-19 vaccination. Regarding subset: HCoV-OC43 spike overlapping peptide pool stimulation. The clonotype comes from a human donor who received a COVID-19 vaccine. CDR3 amino acids: CASGTYEQYF. CDR3 bases: TGTGCCAGCGGTACCTACGAGCAGTACTTC.